This TCR beta chain was identified in a study of technical replicates of blood from several donors. The CDR3 spans 16 residues. Here immunoSEQ multiplex PCR was the method, and the copy in TCRdb shows in-frame clones only, minus some. The data show over 70,000 clones, approximately 94% seen once. The chain employs TRBV21-1 and TRBJ2-1; the table's D gene call, TRBD1, was not cross checked with the DNA. TRBV21-1 is noted as a pseudogene. The sample consisted of T cells isolated from PBMCs. The source is a human donor in good health. The CDR3 coding sequence is TGTGCCAGCAGCAAGCCCCAGGGGATCGGTTACAATGAGCAGTTCTTC. Protein product: CASSKPQGIGYNEQFF.